The sequence of this TCR beta chain was determined in a study of blood T cell repertoires in COVID-19. About the study: Donors in the United States, Italy and Spain gave samples during acute or convalescent COVID-19. Nucleic acid was either cDNA or gDNA, and it came from T cells, B-cell-depleted T cells, or PBMCs.

In the original workflow: Reference gene primer amplification gave estimated nucleated cell counts. Clones were sequenced by immunoSEQ multiplex PCR, and TCRdb holds only the in-frame ones, with some missing. The V and J calls and clone size come from that table; D and trimming were worked out from the DNA. The sample has some 110,000 clones; about nine tenths are singletons. A single count supports this clone. This TCR was sampled from a human donor with active COVID-19. The donor label of this sample is uncertain. The sequenced sample consisted of peripheral blood.

In nucleotides, the CDR3 is TGTGCCAGCAGCTTGGCCGCGGGCGGGGGGGCGGAGACCCAGTACTTC. Translating gives CASSLAAGGGAETQYF. V is TRBV5-4 and J is TRBJ2-5; 9 bases agree with TRBD2. J lost 5 bases, V lost 0 bases, and 8 bases had no gene match. The CDR3 totals 16 residues. Germline assignment: CDR1 SGHNT and CDR2 YYREEE (reference sequence).